The 14 T cell receptor beta chains listed next were all sequenced from one sample in a study of shared T cell receptors in the human thymus. Profiled with immunoSEQ multiplex PCR; TCRdb holds only in-frame clones, not every one. The repertoire consists of around 340,000 clones, with around 93% occurring once and the leading ten covering around 0.019%. Sequences were obtained from thymocytes. These receptors were obtained from a human donor.

CDR3 amino acids: CASSQEAGGSYNEQFF. The CDR3 nucleotides read TGCGCCAGCAGCCAAGAGGCGGGGGGCTCCTACAATGAGCAGTTCTTC. J is TRBJ2-1 and V is TRBV4-1, with TRBD2 matching over 8 bases. This CDR3 has 16 amino acids. Germline V gene sequence: CDR1 MGHRA, CDR2 YSYEKL. Trimming removed 0 bases from V and 0 bases from J; junction bases left unmatched: 1.

The genes are TRBV11-2 and TRBJ2-7; 9 nucleotides align to TRBD2. Germline V gives CDR1 SGHAT, CDR2 FQNNGV. V dropped 1 base and J dropped 7; count of bases not matched to a gene: 11. This CDR3 is 16 amino acids long. CDR3 sequence (DNA): TGTGCCAGCAGCTTAGGTTTGGTAGCGGGAGCGGGTGAGCAGTACTTC. This translates into CASSLGLVAGAGEQYF.

This clone occurred once. The J gene is TRBJ2-1, the V gene TRBV27, with 10 bases matching TRBD2. The length of the CDR3 is 18 residues. Trimming cost V 6 bases and J 1 base; bases outside gene matches: 12. Germline CDR1 is MNHEY and CDR2 is SMNVEV (reference sequence). The CDR3 DNA follows: TGTGCCAGCAGCAAGGGGGTTTCTAGCGGGAGATCCTACAATGAGCAGTTCTTC. Translation gives CASSKGVSSGRSYNEQFF.

V gene TRBV28 combines with J gene TRBJ2-7; 7 nucleotides align to TRBD1. This CDR3 is 15 amino acids long. Losses at the gene ends were 5 bases for V and 7 bases for J; bases not matched to a gene: 14. CDR1 and CDR2 from the germline V gene are MDHEN and SYDVKM. The CDR3 nucleotides read TGTGCCAGCAGTAAGAGGACAGGCTACCCGGGAGAGCAGTACTTC. This sequence encodes CASSKRTGYPGEQYF.

The V call is TRBV5-1, the J call TRBJ2-5, with TRBD2 as a possible D gene (5 bases). V was shortened by 1 base and J by 3 bases, with 10 bases between the two germline ends. Germline V gives CDR1 SGHRS, CDR2 YFSETQ. This CDR3 has 14 amino acids. CDR3 amino acids: CASSLKSREETQYF. The CDR3 DNA reads as TGCGCCAGCAGCTTGAAATCGCGGGAAGAGACCCAGTACTTC.

J is TRBJ1-3 and V is TRBV30, with D unclear. Germline CDR1 and CDR2: GTSNPN and SVGIG (reference sequence). There are 13 residues in the CDR3. V was trimmed by 5 bases and J by 0 bases, leaving 8 bases between them. The CDR3 sequence: CAWDPRSGNTIYF. Here the CDR3 DNA reads TGTGCCTGGGACCCCCGCTCTGGAAACACCATATATTTT.

J is TRBJ2-7 and V is TRBV15; 7 bases match TRBD2. This CDR3 spans 15 amino acids. Germline CDR1 LNHNV, CDR2 YYDKDF (reference sequence). J gave up 2 bases and V 0 bases, and 4 bases lay outside the gene matches. The CDR3 here is CATSRDAGVAYEQYF. In nucleotides, the CDR3 is TGTGCCACCAGCAGAGATGCGGGGGTCGCCTACGAGCAGTACTTC.

The CDR3 sequence: CASSLVRQGNYGYTF. In DNA form, the CDR3 reads TGCGCCAGCAGCTTGGTCCGACAGGGGAACTATGGCTACACCTTC. The chain has TRBV5-1 and TRBJ1-2; 8 bases fit TRBD1. Germline CDR1 is SGHRS and CDR2 is YFSETQ. Trimming removed 0 bases from V and 2 bases from J; junction bases left unmatched: 3. The CDR3 runs 15 residues.

For this clone: The junction does not match germline at one end; this may be a read error. This sequence joins TRBV7-7 and TRBJ2-5; 8 bases map to TRBD1. This CDR3 is 14 amino acids long. Per germline, CDR1 SSHAT and CDR2 FNYEAQ (reference sequence). The CDR3 spells CASSSDRERETQYF. In nucleotides, the CDR3 is TGTGCTAGCAGCTCGGACAGGGAGAGGGAGACCCAGTACTTC.

This clone was counted once. The chain has TRBV6-5 and TRBJ2-7; 9 nucleotides match TRBD1. V was clipped by 7 bases and J by 3 bases; unmatched bases: 7. The CDR3 totals 14 residues. In germline, CDR1 is MNHEY, CDR2 SVGAGI. The CDR3 loop reads CASTLRQGVYEQYF. CDR3 coding DNA: TGTGCCAGCACCCTTCGACAGGGGGTCTACGAGCAGTACTTC.

The chain uses TRBV5-4 and TRBJ2-1; D might be TRBD1 (6 bases). This CDR3 contains 16 residues. V was pared by 1 base and J by 5 bases, with 16 bases between. The germline V gene encodes CDR1 SGHNT and CDR2 YYREEE (reference sequence). In DNA form, the CDR3 reads TGTGCCAGCAGCTTGCAGGGGACACCGCCTAACAATGAGCAGTTCTTC. Its translation: CASSLQGTPPNNEQFF.

The V and J genes are TRBV18 and TRBJ1-5; TRBD1 might be the D (5 bases). The germline V gene encodes CDR1 KGHSH and CDR2 LQKENI. The V gene lost 3 bases and the J gene lost 1 base, with 16 bases spanning the gap. This CDR3 has 17 residues. This CDR3 reads CASSPQGGSLSNQPQHF. The CDR3 region has the DNA TGTGCCAGCTCACCCCAGGGAGGTTCGTTAAGCAATCAGCCCCAGCATTTT.

The chain has TRBV27 and TRBJ2-1; D is tentatively TRBD1 or TRBD2 (5 bases each). Germline V gives CDR1 MNHEY, CDR2 SMNVEV (reference sequence). Trimming pared 3 bases from V and 15 bases from J, leaving 15 bases between. The CDR3 covers 12 residues. CDR3 nucleotide sequence: TGTGCCAGCAGTTTGAAGGGGCGAGGGTCGTTCTTC. Encoded protein: CASSLKGRGSFF.

The gene calls are TRBV6-6 and TRBJ1-1; TRBD1 might be the D (6 bases). The CDR3 covers 15 residues. V was trimmed by 2 bases and J by 5 bases, leaving 15 bases between them. Per the germline V gene, CDR1 is MNHNY and CDR2 is SVGAGI (reference sequence). CDR3 in amino acids: CASSYKHRAGTEAFF. For the CDR3, the DNA is TGTGCCAGCAGTTACAAACACAGGGCGGGGACTGAAGCTTTCTTT.